The 6 T cell receptor beta chains in this list originate from one sample, sequenced in a study of blood T cell repertoires in COVID-19. Repertoires were generated with immunoSEQ multiplex PCR, while TCRdb's copy carries only in-frame clones and drops some. The sample contains around 130,000 clones, more than 75% of which appear only once. Sequencing was done on a sample of peripheral blood. Source of these receptors: a woman aged 80 or older with acute or convalescent COVID-19.

This rearrangement joins TRBV19 to TRBJ1-2, with D possibly matching TRBD1 (6 bases). CDR3 length: 14 amino acids. CDR1 and CDR2 from the germline V gene are LNHDA and SQIVND (reference sequence). V lost 4 bases and J 4 bases, leaving 13 bases between the germline ends. Here the CDR3 reads CASSTRTDIYGYTF. The CDR3 nucleotides are TGTGCCAGTAGTACCCGGACAGATATCTATGGCTACACCTTC.

The V and J genes are TRBV29-1 and TRBJ2-3; 9 bases align to TRBD2. Germline CDR1 reads SQVTM; CDR2 reads ANQGSEA. The CDR3 has 14 amino acids. The V segment lost 4 bases and the J segment 5 bases; nucleotides outside the gene matches: 7. CDR3 amino acids: CSVVLAGGIDTQYF. The CDR3 DNA is TGCAGCGTTGTACTAGCGGGTGGTATAGATACGCAGTATTTT.

The chain is built from TRBV27 and TRBJ1-6; D perhaps matches TRBD1 (5 bases). The CDR3 is made up of 14 amino acids. CDR1 is MNHEY and CDR2 is SMNVEV in the germline V gene (reference sequence). Trimming took off 5 bases at V and 7 bases at J, with 12 bases between the two ends. CDR3 region: CASSAGVRNSPLHF. The CDR3 nucleotides are TGTGCCAGCAGTGCGGGGGTCAGAAATTCACCCCTCCACTTT.

This chain uses TRBV7-2 with TRBJ2-7, with D possibly being TRBD1 (8 bases). The V end was cut by 6 bases, the J end by 2 bases, with 14 bases between. The length of the CDR3 is 14 residues. CDR1 is SGHTA, CDR2 FQGNSA, per germline. The CDR3 here is CASRKQGGAYEQYF. The DNA of the CDR3 is TGTGCCAGCAGGAAACAGGGGGGGGCCTACGAGCAGTACTTC.

Points on this clone: This same CDR3 is encoded by further DNA sequences in the sample. The chain joins TRBV19 to TRBJ2-7; 8 nucleotides match TRBD1. Germline V CDR1 and CDR2: LNHDA, SQIVND (reference sequence). The CDR3 totals 12 residues. The trim removed 5 bases at V and 3 bases at J, leaving 0 bases unmatched. The chain's CDR3 is CASSDRGYEQYF. The DNA of the CDR3 is TGTGCCAGTAGTGACAGGGGCTACGAGCAGTACTTC.

This clone showed up just a few times. The rearrangement uses TRBV28 and TRBJ2-2; D is perhaps TRBD2 (6 bases). The CDR3 loop spans 23 amino acids. The germline CDR1 and CDR2 sequences are MDHEN and SYDVKM. Deletions cut 4 bases from V and 5 bases from J, with 38 bases between. Written as DNA, the CDR3 is TGTGCCAGCAGTTCCTCGACAACTAAATGGGACGGAGGCGGGGTGGCGGGAACCGGGGAGCTGTTTTTT. This encodes CASSSSTTKWDGGGVAGTGELFF.